This TCR beta chain derives from a study of blood T cell repertoires in COVID-19. Overall study context: Whether acute or convalescent, the COVID-19 samples came from the United States, Italy and Spain. Nucleic acid was either cDNA or gDNA, and it came from T cells, B-cell-depleted T cells, or PBMCs.

Per germline, CDR1 SGHTA and CDR2 FQGNSA. Unmatched junction bases numbered 2, after V lost 3 bases and J lost 1 base. CDR3 size: 14 residues. The data were produced by immunoSEQ multiplex PCR, yet TCRdb's version contains in-frame clones alone and is incomplete. Of 140,000 to 150,000 clones listed, about nine tenths are singletons. This TCR came from a man aged 45-60 years who had recovered from COVID-19. This chain joins TRBV7-2 and TRBJ1-1; 7 bases match TRBD1. Sequenced: peripheral blood. The CDR3 coding sequence is TGTGCCAGCAGCTTTTCAGGGGGGAACACTGAAGCTTTCTTT. Its translation is CASSFSGGNTEAFF.